Below are 5 T cell receptor beta chains sequenced from a single sample in a study of siplizumab effects on memory and regulatory T cells (dated by TCRdb to between 2018 and 2020). The library was built by means of the immunoSEQ multiplex PCR assay. In TCRdb, the immuneACCESS table is reduced to in-frame sequences with V and J assigned. These tables do not hold every clone; where another copy was compared, an unresolved V gene accounts for under half, and the others remain unexplained. The table for this sample lists some 80,000 clones; 95% of them were counted only once. The ten largest clones add up to approximately 18% of the sample. Sequences were obtained from CD8+ T cells sorted from blood. The receptors shown here come from a human donor in good health.

This sequence joins TRBV2 and TRBJ1-3, with TRBD1 matching over 8 bases. CDR1 is SNHLY, CDR2 FYNNEI, per germline. This CDR3 has 18 amino acids. V shed 6 bases and J 0 bases; nucleotides not matched to a gene: 13. The CDR3 protein is CASSDYFGTGTSGNTIYF. The CDR3 DNA reads TGTGCCAGCAGCGACTACTTTGGGACAGGCACCTCTGGAAACACCATATATTTT.

This sequence joins TRBV6-1 and TRBJ2-1; 8 bases match TRBD2. Germline CDR1 reads MNHNS; CDR2 reads SASEGT. V lost 7 bases and J lost 2; bases outside the gene matches: 7. The CDR3 has 15 amino acids. The CDR3 DNA follows: TGTGCCAGCACCCCATGGCGGGAGGCCTACAATGAGCAGTTCTTC. Its translation is CASTPWREAYNEQFF.

The chain is built from TRBV2 and TRBJ2-1, with 7 bases lining up with TRBD2. With 2 bases clipped from V and 9 bases from J, the junction kept 10 bases outside the gene matches. Germline V lookup: CDR1 SNHLY, CDR2 FYNNEI. The CDR3 is 15 amino acids. CDR3: CASSELLAPYSEQFF. The CDR3, as DNA: TGTGCCAGCAGTGAATTACTAGCGCCGTACTCTGAGCAGTTCTTC.

This clone was observed a single time. The V and J genes are TRBV6-1 and TRBJ1-4; D remains unclear. The CDR3 loop spans 13 amino acids. Germline assignment: CDR1 MNHNS and CDR2 SASEGT. Trimming pared 3 bases from V and 6 bases from J, leaving 8 bases between. The CDR3 loop reads CASSDTGYEKLFF. Here the CDR3 DNA reads TGTGCCAGCAGTGATACTGGGTATGAAAAACTGTTTTTT.

The chain combines TRBV7-9 with TRBJ2-7; no reliable D call. V was cut by 4 bases and J by 0 bases, with 7 bases left in between. The CDR3 sequence is 13 residues long. Germline assignment: CDR1 SEHNR and CDR2 FQNEAQ (reference sequence). CDR3 residues: CASSSALSYEQYF. DNA for the CDR3: TGTGCCAGCAGCTCAGCCCTCTCCTACGAGCAGTACTTC. Complete variable domain (other parts from reference TRBV7-9 and TRBJ2-7): DTGVSQNPRHKITKRGQNVTFRCDPISEHNRLYWYRQTLGQGPEFLTYFQNEAQLEKSRLLSDRFSAERPKGSFSTLEIQRTEQGDSAMYLCASSSALSYEQYFGPGTRLTVT.